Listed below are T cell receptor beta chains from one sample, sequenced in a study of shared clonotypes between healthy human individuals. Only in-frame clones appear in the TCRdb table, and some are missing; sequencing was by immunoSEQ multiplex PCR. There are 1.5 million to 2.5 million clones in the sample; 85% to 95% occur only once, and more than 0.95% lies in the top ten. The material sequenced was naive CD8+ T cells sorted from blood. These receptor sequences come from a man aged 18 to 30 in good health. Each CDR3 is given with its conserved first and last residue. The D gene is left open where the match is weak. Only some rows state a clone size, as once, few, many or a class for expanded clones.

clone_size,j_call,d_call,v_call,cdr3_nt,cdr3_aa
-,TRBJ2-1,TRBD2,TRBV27,TGTGCCAGCGCTATAAGCGGGGGCTCCTACAATGAGCAGTTCTTC,CASAISGGSYNEQFF
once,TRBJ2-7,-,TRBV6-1,TGTGCCAGCAGTGAAGCGCACAGAACCTACGAGCAGTACTTC,CASSEAHRTYEQYF
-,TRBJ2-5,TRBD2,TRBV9,TGTGCCAGCACGTTTAGCGGGAGGGCCTTTGGAGAGACCCAGTACTTC,CASTFSGRAFGETQYF
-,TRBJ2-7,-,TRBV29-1,TGCAGCGCCGAAGAGGCAGGGTCGTACGAGCAGTACTTC,CSAEEAGSYEQYF
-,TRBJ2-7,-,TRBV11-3,TGTGCCGGCCGCCCCTCCTTCTTTAGACCAGTAGACTTC,CAGRPSFFRPVDF
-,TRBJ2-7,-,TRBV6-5,TGTGCCAGCAGTTACTCCCCAGGGAGCTACGAGCAGTACTTC,CASSYSPGSYEQYF
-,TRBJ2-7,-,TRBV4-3,TGCGCCAGCAGCCCTGATACAGGGTCCCTCTCCTACGAGCAGTACTTC,CASSPDTGSLSYEQYF
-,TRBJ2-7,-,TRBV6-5,TGTGCCAGCAGTCCTGACAGGGACTACTACGAGCAGTACTTC,CASSPDRDYYEQYF
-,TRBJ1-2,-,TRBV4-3,TGCGCCAGCAGCCTACAGGGAGGTTATGGCTACACCTTC,CASSLQGGYGYTF
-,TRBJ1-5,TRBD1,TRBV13,TGTGCCAGCAGCTCCCAGGGGGTCGGAAGCAATCAGCCCCAGCATTTT,CASSSQGVGSNQPQHF
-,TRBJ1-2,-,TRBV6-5,TGTGCCAGCAGTCGTGGGACGGACTATGGCTACACCTTC,CASSRGTDYGYTF
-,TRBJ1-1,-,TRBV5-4,TGTGCCAGCAGCTTGGGTGGGGGGCCCATTGAAGCTTTCTTT,CASSLGGGPIEAFF
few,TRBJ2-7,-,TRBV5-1,TGCGCCAGCAGCTCGGACGTGAGGTCCTCCTACGAGCAGTACTTC,CASSSDVRSSYEQYF
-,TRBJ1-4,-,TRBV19,TGTGCCAGTAGTCCCCGGGGAACACCTAATGAAAAACTGTTTTTT,CASSPRGTPNEKLFF
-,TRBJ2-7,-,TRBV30,TGTGCCTGGAGTCCGCCGGGGGCCTACGAGCAGTACTTC,CAWSPPGAYEQYF
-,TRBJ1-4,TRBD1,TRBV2,TGTGCCAGCAGTGAGGGACAGGGGCACGAAAAACTGTTTTTT,CASSEGQGHEKLFF
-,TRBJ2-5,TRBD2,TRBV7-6,TGTGCCAGCAGCTTGGGACTAGCGGGAGAAGTCAGGGAGACCCAGTACTTC,CASSLGLAGEVRETQYF
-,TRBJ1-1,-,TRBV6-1,TGTGCCAGCAGTGAAGTGAAGAACAGGGCCCTTGAAGATGAAGCTTTCTTT,CASSEVKNRALEDEAFF
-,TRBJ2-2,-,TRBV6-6,TGTGCCAGCAGCCCCATCCCCGGGGAGCTGTTTTTT,CASSPIPGELFF
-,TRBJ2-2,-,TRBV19,TGTGCCAGTAGTACGCGATTAGGGGAGCTGTTTTTT,CASSTRLGELFF
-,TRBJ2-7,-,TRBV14,TGTGCCAGCAGCCAGGCGGGACGCGGTTCTTACGAGCAGTACTTC,CASSQAGRGSYEQYF
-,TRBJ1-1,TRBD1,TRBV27,TGTGCCAGCAGTTTAAGGGGGCAGGAAGCTTTCTTT,CASSLRGQEAFF
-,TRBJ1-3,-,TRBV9,TGTGCCAGCAGCGTAGGCGGGGTAACTGGAAACACCATATATTTT,CASSVGGVTGNTIYF
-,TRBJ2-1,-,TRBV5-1,TGCGCCAGCAGCTTCGGGGGGCTCTACAATGAGCAGTTCTTC,CASSFGGLYNEQFF
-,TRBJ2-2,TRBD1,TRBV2,TGTGCCAGCAGTGCGGGACAGTTGCTCCCCGGGGAGCTGTTTTTT,CASSAGQLLPGELFF
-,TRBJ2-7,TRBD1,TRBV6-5,TGTGCCAGCAGTTGGACAGGGGGATTTTACGAGCAGTACTTC,CASSWTGGFYEQYF
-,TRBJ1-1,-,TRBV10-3,TGTGCCATCAGTGAGTCGACCCTGGACAGTCGAGAAGCTTTCTTT,CAISESTLDSREAFF
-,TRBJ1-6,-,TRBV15,TGTGCCACCACCCATGGGGGGACTTATAATTCACCCCTCCACTTT,CATTHGGTYNSPLHF
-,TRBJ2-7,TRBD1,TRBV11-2,TGTGCCAGCAGCTTAGTAAGGACAGGGTCCTACGAGCAGTACTTC,CASSLVRTGSYEQYF
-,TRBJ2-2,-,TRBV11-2,TGTGCCAGCAGCTTCACTCTCGGTTGGGGGGTGGTCGGGGAGCTGTTTTTT,CASSFTLGWGVVGELFF
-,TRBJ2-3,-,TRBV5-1,TGCGCCAGCAGCTTGTTCGGTGGTCTGGATACGCAGTATTTT,CASSLFGGLDTQYF
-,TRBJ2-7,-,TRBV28,TGTGCCAGCAGTCCGGGATACGAGCAGTACTTC,CASSPGYEQYF
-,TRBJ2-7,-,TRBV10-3,TGTGCCATCAGGCCAGGGGCCGTACTCGAGCAGTACTTC,CAIRPGAVLEQYF
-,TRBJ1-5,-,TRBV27,TGTGCCAGCAGTTTAGGTGGGGTTGCGGGCAATCAGCCCCAGCATTTT,CASSLGGVAGNQPQHF
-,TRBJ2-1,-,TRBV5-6,TGTGCCAGCCGGTTAGCGCTCTACAATGAGCAGTTCTTC,CASRLALYNEQFF
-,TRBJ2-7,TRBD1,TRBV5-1,TGCGCCAGCAGCTTGGCCGTGACAGGGGCTATAGTCTACGACGAGCAGTACTTC,CASSLAVTGAIVYDEQYF
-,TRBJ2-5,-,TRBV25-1,TGTGCCAGCAGTGAGGGGGAAGAGACCCAGTACTTC,CASSEGEETQYF
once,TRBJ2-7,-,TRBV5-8,TGTGCCAGCAGCTTGGGAGCGAGCGGGTACTCCTACGAGCAGTACTTC,CASSLGASGYSYEQYF
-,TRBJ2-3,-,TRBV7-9,TGTGCCAGCAGCTTATCGGAGGGCCCAGATACGCAGTATTTT,CASSLSEGPDTQYF
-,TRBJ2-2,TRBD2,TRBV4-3,TGCGCCCCCTCCATCCAGCGGGAGACGAGCGGGGAGCTGTTTTTT,CAPSIQRETSGELFF
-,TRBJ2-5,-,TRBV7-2,TGTGCCAGCAGCTTAGGGACAGTGCCCTTCCAAGAGACCCAGTACTTC,CASSLGTVPFQETQYF
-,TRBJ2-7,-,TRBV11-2,TGTGCCAGCAGCTTAGGACAGCCCTACGAGCAGTACTTC,CASSLGQPYEQYF
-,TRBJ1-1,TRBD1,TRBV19,TGTGCCAGTAGTTACAGGGGGTATAACACTGAAGCTTTCTTT,CASSYRGYNTEAFF
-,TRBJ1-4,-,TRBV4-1,TGCGCCAGCAGCCGTAACCCGTCGGACGAAGAAAAACTGTTTTTT,CASSRNPSDEEKLFF
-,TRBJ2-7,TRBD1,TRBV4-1,TGCGCCAGCAGCTTCTCGGGGACAGGGGATTACGAGCAGTACTTC,CASSFSGTGDYEQYF
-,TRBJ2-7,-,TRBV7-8,TGTGCCAGCAGATTACAGCCAGGGACACCCTACGAGCAGTACTTC,CASRLQPGTPYEQYF
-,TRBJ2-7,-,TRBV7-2,TGTGCCAGCAGCAGGGACCTACCGGGCTCCTACGAGCAGTACTTC,CASSRDLPGSYEQYF
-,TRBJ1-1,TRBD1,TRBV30,TGTGCCTGGGGACTGGGACAGGGGACTGAAGCTTTCTTT,CAWGLGQGTEAFF
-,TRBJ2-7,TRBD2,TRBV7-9,TGTGCCAGCAGCAACGGTGCGGGAGGCGCCTTCGAGCAGTACTTC,CASSNGAGGAFEQYF
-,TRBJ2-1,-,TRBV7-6,TGTGCCAGCAGCTCCACTACAGGGGAGGGGTCCTACAATGAGCAGTTCTTC,CASSSTTGEGSYNEQFF
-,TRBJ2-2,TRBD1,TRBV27,TGTGCCAGCAGTCAACAGGGGGTCGTAAACACCGGGGAGCTGTTTTTT,CASSQQGVVNTGELFF
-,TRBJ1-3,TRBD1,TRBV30,TGTGCCTGGGCAGGGGGCGAGAACACCATATATTTT,CAWAGGENTIYF
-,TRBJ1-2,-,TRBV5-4,TGTGCCACCGGATTAGACGGGGGGGTAGGTGGCTACACCTTC,CATGLDGGVGGYTF
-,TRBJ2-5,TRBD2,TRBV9,TGTGCCAGCAGCGTAGGGACTAGCGGGGGGACCAATCAAGAGACCCAGTACTTC,CASSVGTSGGTNQETQYF